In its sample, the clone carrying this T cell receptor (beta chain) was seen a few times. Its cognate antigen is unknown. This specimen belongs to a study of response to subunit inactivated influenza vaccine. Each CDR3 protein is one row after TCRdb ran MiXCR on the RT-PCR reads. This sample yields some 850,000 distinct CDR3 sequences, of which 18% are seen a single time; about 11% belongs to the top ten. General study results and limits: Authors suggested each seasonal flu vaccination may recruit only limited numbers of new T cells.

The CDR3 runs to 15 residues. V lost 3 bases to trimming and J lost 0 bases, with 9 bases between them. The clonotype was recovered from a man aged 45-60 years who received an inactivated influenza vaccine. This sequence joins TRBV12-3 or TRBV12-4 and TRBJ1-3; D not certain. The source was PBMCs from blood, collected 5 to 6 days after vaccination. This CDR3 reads CASSLAGTSGNTIYF. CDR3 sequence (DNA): TGTGCCAGCAGTTTGGCCGGAACCTCTGGAAACACCATATATTTT.